This T cell receptor beta chain was captured by sequencing in a study of T cell repertoires in cytomegalovirus infection. TCRdb recomputed calls from the reads with MiXCR, one row per CDR3 protein. The sample carries about 770,000 distinct CDR3 sequences, about 27% recorded once. This clonotype was seen more than once but under ten times. Its antigen is not identified. The germline V and J ends were trimmed by 1 base and 2 bases, with 11 bases remaining between them. Germline CDR1 LNHDA, CDR2 SQIVND (reference sequence). This CDR3 spans 15 amino acids. The sample was cultured CD8+ T cells from PBMCs, taken from culture after CMV antigen stimulation. This sequence joins TRBV19 and TRBJ1-1; D is perhaps TRBD1 (6 bases). The source of this sequence is a human donor in good health (CMV status not recorded). Some clones in this sample may be carry-over from other donors' samples. The chain's CDR3 is CASSIVDRLNTEAFF. CDR3 in DNA: TGTGCCAGTAGTATAGTGGACAGACTTAACACTGAAGCTTTCTTT.